This TCR beta chain was profiled in a study of blood T cell repertoires in COVID-19. Sequencing was performed with immunoSEQ multiplex PCR; in TCRdb, only in-frame clones are kept and a portion is missing. Of a few hundred thousand clones in the sample, approximately 83% were seen once. The J segment lost 6 bases and the V segment lost 6 bases, leaving 3 bases of the junction unmatched. This CDR3 contains 13 residues. This clone was seen a few times. This receptor was identified in a woman aged 45-65 years who had recovered from COVID-19. Sequencing was done on a sample of PBMCs or T cells enriched from blood (not recorded which). V and J are TRBV12-3 or TRBV12-4 and TRBJ2-1; TRBD2 agrees at 9 bases. CDR3 in DNA: TGTGCCAGCAGCCGTAGCGGGAGCAATGAGCAGTTCTTC. As protein: CASSRSGSNEQFF.